The 2 T cell receptor beta chains given below trace back to one sample, sequenced in a study of T-cell memory formation after mild COVID-19. TCRdb itself ran the 5' RACE reads through MiXCR, one entry per CDR3 protein. The table lists around 80,000 distinct CDR3 sequences, over 10% of them singletons. Sequenced input: PBMCs or a T cell subset sorted from them (not recorded which). The receptors here all came from a man between 18 and 29 years old who had mild COVID-19 (a few samples of this study predate the infection). Cell type and time point are not known.

This chain links TRBV6-1 with TRBJ2-7, with D possibly TRBD1 on 5 matching bases. The length of the CDR3 is 15 residues. V was trimmed by 3 bases and J by 4 bases, leaving 16 bases between them. The germline V gene encodes CDR1 MNHNS and CDR2 SASEGT. The CDR3 nucleotides read TGTGCCAGCAGTGAGGTCCAGGGAAGGTCGTACGAGCAGTACTTC. Amino acid sequence: CASSEVQGRSYEQYF.

The CDR3 DNA reads TGTGCCAGCAGCTACGGCGTGGATGAGCAGTTCTTC. Translation: CASSYGVDEQFF. This chain connects TRBV12-3 or TRBV12-4 to TRBJ2-1; D unresolved. This CDR3 is built from 12 residues. V lost 6 bases to trimming and J lost 8 bases, with 11 bases between them.